This passage covers 24 T cell receptor beta chains from one sample sequenced in a study of shared clonotypes between healthy human individuals (dated by TCRdb to about 2020). Library method: the immunoSEQ multiplex PCR assay. TCRdb took over this immuneACCESS table, retaining in-frame rearrangements with V and J assigned. Such tables are incomplete; in checked studies, under half of the missing clones stem from an unresolved V gene, and the remainder is unexplained. The table for this sample lists about 820,000 clones; approximately 92% of them were counted only once. Of the sample, less than 25% is held by the ten largest clones. For the CD8 naive samples, CD45RO-negative cells were positively selected for CCR7, yielding a CD45RA+CCR7+ population from which TemRA cells were excluded. Sample: naive CD8+ T cells sorted from blood. Explained via the paper, the cell subset or site label denotes: CD45RA+CCR7+. The origin of the receptors is a man aged 25-45 years in good health.

This chain uses TRBV7-8 with TRBJ2-3, with 12 bases that match TRBD2. The germline V gene encodes CDR1 SGHVS and CDR2 FQNEAQ. V gave up 5 bases and J gave up 5 bases; unmatched junction bases: 5. This CDR3 has 15 amino acids. This chain's CDR3 is CASSPTSGRVDTQYF. The DNA for the CDR3 is TGTGCCAGCAGCCCGACTAGCGGGAGAGTAGATACGCAGTATTTT.

The chain has TRBV6-1 and TRBJ2-7; 7 positions agree with TRBD1. The length of the CDR3 is 14 residues. Trimming removed 3 bases from V and 4 bases from J; junction bases left unmatched: 6. Germline CDR1 and CDR2: MNHNS and SASEGT. The CDR3 is CASSDRQGVYEQYF. Written as DNA, the CDR3 is TGTGCCAGCAGTGACAGACAGGGAGTTTACGAGCAGTACTTC.

This sequence joins TRBV21-1 and TRBJ2-3; the D call of TRBD2 is as the table states it, not checked on the DNA. TRBV21-1 is a recognized pseudogene. The length of the CDR3 is 21 residues. CDR3 in DNA: TGTGCCAGCAGCAAGGGGAGGGCGAGCGGGAGGCCCCTAACCCGCACAGATACGCAGTATTTT. It codes for CASSKGRASGRPLTRTDTQYF.

Many counts were recorded for this clone. V and J are TRBV11-2 and TRBJ2-1; D might be TRBD2 (5 bases). The CDR3 covers 15 residues. Germline lookup yields CDR1 SGHAT and CDR2 FQNNGV. Deletions cut 6 bases from V and 2 bases from J, with 14 bases between. The CDR3 region has the DNA TGTGCCAGCAGATCGGACTGGTCCCCCTACAATGAGCAGTTCTTC. Translation gives CASRSDWSPYNEQFF.

The chain recombines TRBV6-1 with TRBJ2-5, with D possibly being TRBD2 (5 bases). CDR3 length: 13 residues. V was pared by 8 bases and J by 5 bases, with 15 bases between. Germline V gene data show CDR1 as MNHNS and CDR2 as SASEGT. The CDR3 loop reads CASERAAKETQYF. Here the CDR3 DNA reads TGTGCCAGCGAGAGGGCAGCAAAGGAGACCCAGTACTTC.

This chain connects TRBV11-2 to TRBJ2-3, with 7 bases lining up with TRBD2. V gave up 3 bases and J gave up 4 bases; unmatched junction bases: 4. Per the germline V gene, CDR1 is SGHAT and CDR2 is FQNNGV. The CDR3 is 14 residues long. CDR3 DNA: TGTGCCAGCAGCTTCTCGGGAGGACCAGATACGCAGTATTTT. Its translation is CASSFSGGPDTQYF.

This rearrangement joins TRBV2 to TRBJ2-1; possibly TRBD1 for D (6 bases). The CDR3 runs to 12 residues. CDR1 is SNHLY, CDR2 FYNNEI, per germline. The V end was cut by 8 bases, the J end by 5 bases, with 10 bases between. The CDR3 protein is CASGTLHNEQFF. DNA for the CDR3: TGTGCCAGCGGGACACTCCACAATGAGCAGTTCTTC.

CDR3 sequence: CASSQESPSYEQYF. As DNA, the CDR3 is TGCGCCAGCAGCCAAGAAAGCCCCTCCTACGAGCAGTACTTC. The chain employs TRBV4-1 and TRBJ2-7; D not resolved. The germline gives CDR1 MGHRA, CDR2 YSYEKL. CDR3 length equals 14 residues. The ends were cut back, 0 bases at V and 0 bases at J, with 6 bases in the middle.

V and J are TRBV4-1 and TRBJ1-1, with 8 nucleotides matching TRBD1. V gave up 0 bases and J gave up 2 bases; unmatched junction bases: 5. Germline V gene data show CDR1 as MGHRA and CDR2 as YSYEKL. The CDR3 is 16 amino acids. The CDR3 spells CASSQDHQGANTEAFF. CDR3 nucleotides: TGCGCCAGCAGCCAAGATCATCAGGGGGCTAACACTGAAGCTTTCTTT.

The chain carries TRBV7-6 and TRBJ1-3; TRBD1 matches at 10 bases. The trim removed 5 bases at V and 0 bases at J, leaving 7 bases unmatched. CDR1 is SGHVS, CDR2 FNYEAQ, per germline. CDR3 length: 17 amino acids. The CDR3 bases are TGTGCCAGCAGCGCAAGACAGGGGGCTCCCTCTGGAAACACCATATATTTT. Translating gives CASSARQGAPSGNTIYF.

This CDR3 is CASSGQENEKLFF. CDR3 DNA: TGTGCCAGCAGCGGACAGGAAAATGAAAAACTGTTTTTT. The chain carries TRBV2 and TRBJ1-4; 7 nucleotides agree with TRBD1. The CDR3 covers 13 residues. V shed 6 bases, J shed 5 bases, and the junction held 3 bases outside the gene matches. Germline V gives CDR1 SNHLY, CDR2 FYNNEI.

This clone was seen only once. The chain is built from TRBV5-5 and TRBJ1-5; 9 bases are shared with TRBD1. CDR3 length: 16 residues. Losses at the gene ends were 1 base for V and 7 bases for J; bases not matched to a gene: 9. Germline V CDR1 and CDR2: SGHKS, YYEKEE (reference sequence). The CDR3 protein is CASSLTDRGFGQPQHF. The CDR3 DNA sequence: TGTGCCAGCAGCTTGACGGACAGGGGATTCGGCCAGCCCCAGCATTTT.

The V and J genes are TRBV28 and TRBJ2-3; tentative D call: TRBD1 (6 bases). The CDR3 covers 15 residues. Trimming pared 2 bases from V and 0 bases from J, leaving 9 bases between. CDR1 is MDHEN and CDR2 is SYDVKM in the germline V gene. This CDR3 is CASSLRTASTDTQYF. In DNA form, the CDR3 reads TGTGCCAGCAGTTTACGGACAGCGAGCACAGATACGCAGTATTTT.

The gene calls are TRBV14 and TRBJ2-1, with 8 nucleotides matching TRBD2. From germline, CDR1 is SGHDN and CDR2 FVKESK. Trimming cost V 1 base and J 8 bases; bases outside gene matches: 7. The CDR3 length is 15 residues. CDR3 bases: TGTGCCAGCAGCCAAGGTACTAGCGGAGGCGATGAGCAGTTCTTC. This sequence encodes CASSQGTSGGDEQFF.

CDR3 region: CAWSVPENNEQFF. CDR3 nucleotide sequence: TGTGCCTGGAGTGTACCGGAGAACAATGAGCAGTTCTTC. The chain carries TRBV30 and TRBJ2-1; D unresolved. Deletions cut 0 bases from V and 5 bases from J, with 8 bases between. CDR1 GTSNPN and CDR2 SVGIG come from the germline V gene (reference sequence). The CDR3 sequence is 13 residues long.

V gene TRBV29-1 combines with J gene TRBJ2-7; D tentatively reads TRBD1 or TRBD2 (5 bases each). The CDR3 loop spans 13 amino acids. V shed 3 bases and J shed 0 bases, with 9 bases lying between them. Looked up from germline, CDR1 is SQVTM and CDR2 is ANQGSEA. This CDR3 is CSVDRDVSYEQYF. The CDR3 DNA sequence: TGCAGCGTTGATAGGGACGTCTCCTACGAGCAGTACTTC.

The rearrangement joins TRBV15 to TRBJ1-4, with a possible D match to TRBD1 (5 bases). V was trimmed by 6 bases and J by 6 bases, leaving 11 bases between them. Germline loops: CDR1 LNHNV, CDR2 YYDKDF (reference sequence). The CDR3 has 13 residues. The CDR3 here is CATSRRDYEKLFF. CDR3 nucleotides: TGTGCCACCAGTAGGCGGGACTATGAAAAACTGTTTTTT.

The chain carries TRBV11-2 and TRBJ2-4; D not resolved. Germline lookup yields CDR1 SGHAT and CDR2 FQNNGV. With 3 bases removed from V and 6 bases from J, the gap between germline ends came to 21 bases. The CDR3 totals 17 residues. The CDR3 DNA sequence: TGTGCCAGCAGCTTTCTTCCCGAAGTGGCAGTACGAAACATTCAGTACTTC. This codes for CASSFLPEVAVRNIQYF.

The count of this clone is one. V gene TRBV28 combines with J gene TRBJ2-1; 7 nucleotides match TRBD1. CDR3 length: 17 amino acids. Unmatched junction bases numbered 12, after V lost 4 bases and J lost 3 bases. CDR1 is MDHEN, CDR2 SYDVKM, per germline. CDR3 amino acids: CASSSLTRDSNYNEQFF. DNA of the CDR3: TGTGCCAGCAGTTCCCTGACTCGGGACAGCAACTACAATGAGCAGTTCTTC. Filled out from reference TRBV28 and TRBJ2-1, the complete variable domain reads DVKVTQSSRYLVKRTGEKVFLECVQDMDHENMFWYRQDPGLGLRLIYFSYDVKMKEKGDIPEGYSVSREKKERFSLILESASTNQTSMYLCASSSLTRDSNYNEQFFGPGTRLTVL.

This clone was seen just once. The rearrangement links TRBV7-2 to TRBJ2-5; D not resolved. CDR3 size: 17 residues. Deletions cut 0 bases from V and 4 bases from J, with 18 bases between. Germline-derived CDR1 and CDR2 are SGHTA and FQGNSA. CDR3 protein: CASSLAQWRPRAETQYF. The CDR3 DNA follows: TGTGCCAGCAGCTTAGCGCAGTGGCGGCCCCGGGCAGAGACCCAGTACTTC.

The gene calls are TRBV29-1 and TRBJ2-1; no clear D gene. Per germline, CDR1 SQVTM and CDR2 ANQGSEA. Deletions cut 7 bases from V and 1 base from J, with 11 bases between. The CDR3 is 13 residues long. The CDR3 nucleotides read TGCAGCGCCCTTTGGCCTTCCTACAATGAGCAGTTCTTC. Translation gives CSALWPSYNEQFF.

The chain has TRBV4-3 and TRBJ1-2; D call uncertain. The length of the CDR3 is 16 residues. Germline-derived CDR1 and CDR2 are LGHNA and YSLEER. The germline V and J ends were trimmed by 0 bases and 7 bases, with 18 bases remaining between them. The CDR3 loop reads CASSQDSATLLGGYTF. The DNA for the CDR3 is TGCGCCAGCAGCCAAGATTCGGCCACCCTTTTAGGTGGCTACACCTTC.

The chain recombines TRBV4-3 with TRBJ2-7; the D gene is possibly TRBD1 (6 bases). Germline loops: CDR1 LGHNA, CDR2 YSLEER. The ends were cut back, 0 bases at V and 2 bases at J, with 11 bases in the middle. The CDR3 extends over 15 amino acids. The CDR3: CASSQDRGGPYEQYF. CDR3 bases: TGCGCCAGCAGCCAAGATCGAGGGGGACCCTACGAGCAGTACTTC.

The V and J genes are TRBV6-6 and TRBJ2-1, with unresolved D. V was cut by 6 bases and J by 2 bases, with 11 bases left in between. Germline assignment: CDR1 MNHNY and CDR2 SVGAGI (reference sequence). The CDR3 has 14 residues. For the CDR3, the DNA is TGTGCCAGCAGCCGAACGGAAACCTACAATGAGCAGTTCTTC. This encodes CASSRTETYNEQFF.